These 20 T cell receptor beta chains share one sample of origin, sequenced in a study of identical twins. TCRdb called the 5' RACE reads again in MiXCR, with one record for every CDR3 protein. The sample has some 270,000 distinct CDR3 sequences; about 8.3% are singletons. These data also formed part of another study, on yellow fever vaccine responses in identical twins.

The sequencing input was CD8+ T cells sorted from blood. The receptor set was obtained from a young woman in good health.

This clonotype was counted a few times. At one boundary the junction diverges from the germline segment, which might be a read error. The rearrangement joins TRBV27 to TRBJ2-6, with TRBD1 matching over 8 bases. CDR3 length: 16 amino acids. CDR1 and CDR2 (germline): MNHEY, SMNVEV (reference sequence). CDR3 loop: CASSISGGPGANVLTF. The DNA of the CDR3 is TGTGCCAGCAGTATATCAGGGGGCCCTGGGGCCAACGTCCTGACTTTC.

The V call is TRBV7-2, the J call TRBJ2-7, with TRBD1 matching 7 bases. Looked up from germline, CDR1 is SGHTA and CDR2 is FQGNSA. V lost 5 bases, J lost 3 bases, and 13 bases stayed unmatched. The CDR3 extends over 16 amino acids. In DNA, the CDR3 is TGTGCCAGCAGCGAAGGGACAGACCCCGCCTTCTACGAGCAGTACTTC. It codes for CASSEGTDPAFYEQYF.

This clonotype was observed at least ten times. The gene calls are TRBV12-3 or TRBV12-4 and TRBJ2-3, with 8 bases that match TRBD1. This CDR3 is 16 amino acids long. After removal of 6 bases from V and 4 bases from J, the junction contained 12 bases not matched to a gene. The CDR3 DNA follows: TGTGCCAGCAGCCCCACGACAGGGGCGGAATCAGATACGCAGTATTTT. This translates into CASSPTTGAESDTQYF.

This clonotype was seen at least ten times. The gene calls are TRBV7-2 and TRBJ2-7, with 7 bases fitting TRBD1. CDR3 length equals 14 residues. Trimming took 3 bases from V and 2 from J; bases not matched to a gene: 4. Germline V gene sequence: CDR1 SGHTA, CDR2 FQGNSA. In DNA form, the CDR3 reads TGTGCCAGCAGCTTTGAGACAGGGACCTACGAGCAGTACTTC. Its protein product is CASSFETGTYEQYF.

This clonotype was picked up many times. V usage is TRBV27 and J usage is TRBJ2-6; D gene uncertain. This CDR3 is built from 14 residues. The V and J ends lost 6 bases and 0 bases respectively, with 6 bases between them. CDR1 and CDR2 (germline): MNHEY, SMNVEV (reference sequence). CDR3 sequence: CASRVGSGANVLTF. The DNA for the CDR3 is TGTGCCAGCAGGGTGGGCTCTGGGGCCAACGTCCTGACTTTC.

Only a few counts were recorded for this clonotype. The chain joins TRBV28 to TRBJ2-7, with TRBD1 identical over 8 bases. The CDR3 consists of 14 residues. The J segment lost 2 bases and the V segment lost 6 bases, leaving 6 bases of the junction unmatched. The germline V gene encodes CDR1 MDHEN and CDR2 SYDVKM. The CDR3 is CASSQPTGAYEQYF. The DNA of the CDR3 is TGTGCCAGCAGCCAACCGACAGGGGCCTACGAGCAGTACTTC. The whole variable domain, filled in from reference TRBV28 and TRBJ2-7, reads DVKVTQSSRYLVKRTGEKVFLECVQDMDHENMFWYRQDPGLGLRLIYFSYDVKMKEKGDIPEGYSVSREKKERFSLILESASTNQTSMYLCASSQPTGAYEQYFGPGTRLTVT.

V gene TRBV20-1 combines with J gene TRBJ2-5; 10 bases match TRBD2. The CDR3 sequence is 18 residues long. Germline-derived CDR1 and CDR2 are DFQATT and SNEGSKA (reference sequence). J lost 4 bases, V lost 7 bases, and 21 bases had no gene match. The CDR3 region has the DNA TGCAGTGGGAACGCTGCGTGGACTAGCGGAGACGGAGGAGAGACCCAGTACTTC. This sequence encodes CSGNAAWTSGDGGETQYF.

The rearrangement joins TRBV27 to TRBJ2-2, with D tentatively TRBD1 (6 bases). V shed 1 base and J shed 1 base, with 10 bases lying between them. CDR3 length: 16 residues. CDR1 is MNHEY and CDR2 is SMNVEV in the germline V gene (reference sequence). The CDR3 is CASSLWQGMNTGELFF. For the CDR3, the DNA is TGTGCCAGCAGTTTATGGCAGGGGATGAACACCGGGGAGCTGTTTTTT.

There are a few counts of this clonotype. The rearrangement joins TRBV7-9 to TRBJ2-5, with 7 bases lining up with TRBD1. Trimming cost V 3 bases and J 5 bases; bases outside gene matches: 6. The CDR3 length is 14 residues. Germline loops: CDR1 SEHNR, CDR2 FQNEAQ (reference sequence). Here the CDR3 reads CASSLTGNGETQYF. The CDR3 nucleotides read TGTGCCAGCAGCTTGACAGGGAACGGGGAGACCCAGTACTTC.

This clonotype has more than one count but fewer than ten. V gene TRBV15 combines with J gene TRBJ2-1; no reliable D call. Germline CDR1 is LNHNV and CDR2 is YYDKDF (reference sequence). With 6 bases removed from V and 8 bases from J, the gap between germline ends came to 14 bases. There are 13 residues in the CDR3. The CDR3 DNA is TGTGCCACCAGAGCCTCTGCGGTCTATGAGCAGTTCTTC. It encodes CATRASAVYEQFF.

This clonotype has more than one count but fewer than ten. The chain couples TRBV4-1 to TRBJ1-3, with TRBD1 matching 9 bases. After removal of 5 bases from V and 4 bases from J, the junction contained 6 bases not matched to a gene. CDR3 length: 15 amino acids. The germline V gene has CDR1 MGHRA and CDR2 YSYEKL. The CDR3 nucleotides are TGCGCCAGCAGCGGGACAGGGCGTACGGGAAACACCATATATTTT. Its protein is CASSGTGRTGNTIYF.

The gene calls are TRBV29-1 and TRBJ2-1; TRBD1 aligns across 8 bases. The length of the CDR3 is 14 residues. J was trimmed by 4 bases and V by 6 bases; bases with no gene match: 8. The V gene's germline CDR1 is SQVTM and CDR2 ANQGSEA. Written as DNA, the CDR3 is TGCAGCGTCGCCGGGACAGGAGAATACAATGAGCAGTTCTTC. Translating gives CSVAGTGEYNEQFF.

This clonotype was counted many times. V is TRBV27 and J is TRBJ2-3, with D perhaps matching TRBD1 or TRBD2 (5 bases each). The CDR3 totals 13 residues. Deletions cut 3 bases from V and 6 bases from J, with 10 bases between. CDR1 and CDR2 from the germline V gene are MNHEY and SMNVEV (reference sequence). The CDR3: CASSFGTADTQYF. As DNA, the CDR3 is TGTGCCAGCAGTTTCGGGACGGCGGATACGCAGTATTTT.

This clonotype was observed a few times. The chain combines TRBV29-1 with TRBJ2-2; TRBD2 is a possible D gene (7 bases). The CDR3 sequence is 14 residues long. Germline values: CDR1 SQVTM, CDR2 ANQGSEA. V lost 4 bases and J lost 3, with 12 bases in between. CDR3 DNA: TGCAGCGTTGTGGGGGCGGGGGACACCGGGGAGCTGTTTTTT. Translated, it gives CSVVGAGDTGELFF.

In its sample, this clonotype was seen a few times. The rearrangement joins TRBV7-9 to TRBJ2-7; D is ambiguous. V lost 8 bases, J lost 0 bases, and 14 bases lay in between. This CDR3 is built from 14 residues. CDR1 is SEHNR and CDR2 is FQNEAQ in the germline V gene (reference sequence). Here the CDR3 DNA reads TGTGCCAGCTCGGAGATAACCAGCTCCTACGAGCAGTACTTC. It specifies CASSEITSSYEQYF.

This clonotype was seen just once. It may be a read error: a sequence one base away is much more abundant. This chain links TRBV4-2 with TRBJ2-3; D assignment may be TRBD1 or TRBD2 (6 bases each). CDR1 is LGHNA, CDR2 YNFKEQ, per germline. The CDR3 spans 16 residues. The V and J ends lost 1 base and 1 base respectively, with 12 bases between them. In DNA, the CDR3 is TGTGCCAGCAGCCAAGTACCGGGGGCAGGCACAGATACGCAGTATTTT. Translating it yields CASSQVPGAGTDTQYF.

This clonotype was seen at least ten times. The chain recombines TRBV4-3 with TRBJ2-3; no clear D. Germline assignment: CDR1 LGHNA and CDR2 YSLEER. The CDR3 covers 14 residues. Trimming removed 4 bases from V and 5 bases from J, with 13 bases in between. The DNA of the CDR3 is TGCGCCAGCAGCCGAGAAAAGGCGGAAGATACGCAGTATTTT. Translated, it gives CASSREKAEDTQYF.

The table lists this clonotype with a few counts. The chain links TRBV6-2 or TRBV6-3 to TRBJ2-3, with D possibly being TRBD1 or TRBD2 (5 bases each). Trimming pared 7 bases from V and 2 bases from J, leaving 10 bases between. Looked up from germline, CDR1 is MNHEY and CDR2 is SVGEGT. This CDR3 region has 13 residues. CDR3 coding DNA: TGTGCCAGCACCGGGACGGACACAGATACGCAGTATTTT. This gives the protein CASTGTDTDTQYF.

The genes are TRBV9 and TRBJ2-1; tentatively, D is TRBD1 or TRBD2 (6 bases each). The germline V and J ends were trimmed by 3 bases and 9 bases, with 16 bases remaining between them. CDR3 length equals 14 residues. Germline V lookup: CDR1 SGDLS, CDR2 YYNGEE. The CDR3 nucleotides are TGTGCCAGCAGCGGAGACGGGGGCTGGGGTGAGCAGTTCTTC. It yields the protein CASSGDGGWGEQFF.

The chain employs TRBV12-3 or TRBV12-4 and TRBJ2-7; D is possibly TRBD1 (5 bases). With 4 bases removed from V and 6 bases from J, the gap between germline ends came to 7 bases. The CDR3 has 11 residues. The CDR3 protein is CASSSGREQYF. CDR3 coding DNA: TGTGCCAGCAGTTCAGGGCGCGAGCAGTACTTC.